The 15 T cell receptor beta chains below come from one sample, sequenced in a study of monozygotic twins with inflammatory bowel disease. Each CDR3 protein gets one entry in TCRdb, which reprocessed the 5' RACE reads and gives no DNA. This sample contains over 350,000 distinct CDR3 sequences. The sequenced material came from blood. These TCRs come from a human donor with ulcerative colitis or Crohn's disease, or a healthy co-twin of an affected twin (not recorded which).

This sequence joins TRBV27 and TRBJ1-1; TCRdb returns TRBD1, unconfirmable since there is no DNA. CDR3 length equals 16 residues. Germline V gene data show CDR1 as MNHEY and CDR2 as SMNVEV (reference sequence). The CDR3 sequence is CASSLSRTGWKAEAFF.

The chain employs TRBV7-2 and TRBJ1-5; absent DNA, TCRdb's TRBD1 call cannot be checked. Looked up from germline, CDR1 is SGHTA and CDR2 is FQGNSA. CDR3 length: 15 amino acids. CDR3 protein: CASSSQQGIAQPQHF.

The chain has TRBV5-1 and TRBJ2-7; there is no DNA to check the TCRdb D call of TRBD2. Looked up from germline, CDR1 is SGHRS and CDR2 is YFSETQ. The CDR3 runs 16 residues. The CDR3 sequence is CASSVWDRPSRYEQYF.

The chain recombines TRBV7-3 with TRBJ2-1; the D gene TCRdb calls, TRBD1, cannot be checked with no DNA. The CDR3 contains 16 residues. The V gene's germline CDR1 is SGHTA and CDR2 FQGTGA. The CDR3 here is CASTQGRGGQANEQFF.

V is TRBV28 and J is TRBJ2-5. The CDR3 has 13 residues. Per germline, CDR1 MDHEN and CDR2 SYDVKM. CDR3 amino acids: CASSLVQIETQYF. The full variable domain, its missing parts supplied by reference TRBV28 and TRBJ2-5, is DVKVTQSSRYLVKRTGEKVFLECVQDMDHENMFWYRQDPGLGLRLIYFSYDVKMKEKGDIPEGYSVSREKKERFSLILESASTNQTSMYLCASSLVQIETQYFGPGTRLLVL.

This chain joins TRBV6-2 or TRBV6-3 and TRBJ2-2; TCRdb gives TRBD1 as the D gene, but with no DNA this cannot be confirmed. Germline CDR1 and CDR2: MNHEY and SVGEGT. The CDR3 is made up of 14 amino acids. The CDR3 here is CASSLQGATGELFF.

V is TRBV29-1 and J is TRBJ2-7; the TRBD1 assignment by TCRdb is unverifiable without DNA. CDR1 is SQVTM, CDR2 ANQGSEA, per germline. This CDR3 is 15 amino acids long. The CDR3 sequence is CSTLGLGRGLEEQYF.

V is TRBV5-6 and J is TRBJ2-7; with no DNA, the TCRdb D assignment of TRBD1 cannot be verified. Germline V lookup: CDR1 SGHDT, CDR2 YYEEEE. The CDR3 runs 13 residues. The CDR3 sequence: CASRAGTTFEQYF.

V usage is TRBV4-3 and J usage is TRBJ1-5; with no DNA, the TCRdb D assignment of TRBD1 cannot be verified. CDR1 is LGHNA, CDR2 YSLEER, per germline. The CDR3 consists of 16 residues. CDR3 protein: CASSQDRGQWVQPQHF.

The rearrangement uses TRBV20-1 and TRBJ1-1; the TRBD1 assignment by TCRdb is unverifiable without DNA. CDR1 is DFQATT, CDR2 SNEGSKA, per germline (reference sequence). CDR3 length: 13 residues. CDR3 region: CSAPPGLNTEAFF.

The chain has TRBV5-1 and TRBJ2-6; the TCRdb call, TRBD2, lacks DNA for checking. Per germline, CDR1 SGHRS and CDR2 YFSETQ. This CDR3 is 14 amino acids long. CDR3 amino acids: CASREVSGANVLTF. Together with reference TRBV5-1 and TRBJ2-6, the CDR3 gives the full variable domain: KAGVTQTPRYLIKTRGQQVTLSCSPISGHRSVSWYQQTPGQGLQFLFEYFSETQRNKGNFPGRFSGRQFSNSRSEMNVSTLELGDSALYLCASREVSGANVLTFGAGSRLTVL.

The chain carries TRBV12-3 or TRBV12-4 and TRBJ1-3. The CDR3 consists of 14 residues. The CDR3 sequence: CASSLMGTGNTIYF.

V usage is TRBV7-3 and J usage is TRBJ2-1; without DNA, the TCRdb call of TRBD1 cannot be checked. Germline V lookup: CDR1 SGHTA, CDR2 FQGTGA. The CDR3 covers 14 residues. This CDR3 reads CASSTGTRYNEQFF. Complete variable domain (other parts from reference TRBV7-3 and TRBJ2-1): GAGVSQTPSNKVTEKGKYVELRCDPISGHTALYWYRQSLGQGPEFLIYFQGTGAADDSGLPNDRFFAVRPEGSVSTLKIQRTERGDSAVYLCASSTGTRYNEQFFGPGTRLTVL.

The chain is built from TRBV4-1 and TRBJ2-1; TCRdb names TRBD2, which stays unverified in the absence of DNA. The CDR3 has 15 residues. Germline-derived CDR1 and CDR2 are MGHRA and YSYEKL. CDR3 protein: CASRQGSGGYNEQFF.

The gene calls are TRBV5-1 and TRBJ1-4. This CDR3 spans 16 amino acids. CDR1 SGHRS and CDR2 YFSETQ come from the germline V gene. CDR3 region: CASRGGILVTNEKLFF.